These 32 T cell receptor beta chains were all obtained from the same sample, sequenced in a study of cytomegalovirus exposure and HLA in healthy donors. PCR employed 60 Vbeta and 13 Jbeta primers. Profiling relied on immunoSEQ multiplex PCR, and the TCRdb table lists in-frame clones only, not all of them. The table includes some 130,000 clones, just under 80% detected once. Sample: PBMCs. Source of these receptors: a man aged 25 to 40 in good health.

The chain employs TRBV5-8 and TRBJ2-3, with D tentatively TRBD1 (5 bases). Between the trimmed V and J ends, which lost 3 bases and 7 bases, there was a span of 9 bases. Germline values: CDR1 SGHTS, CDR2 YDEGEE. This CDR3 is 12 amino acids long. Written as DNA, the CDR3 is TGTGCCAGCAGCTGGGGCAGAAATACGCAGTATTTT. It translates to CASSWGRNTQYF.

The chain carries TRBV7-8 and TRBJ2-3; 8 nucleotides match TRBD1. With 5 bases clipped from V and 8 bases from J, the junction kept 18 bases outside the gene matches. Germline assignment: CDR1 SGHVS and CDR2 FQNEAQ. This CDR3 is 17 amino acids long. CDR3 sequence reads: CASSPRTGTILMGTQYF. DNA of the CDR3: TGTGCCAGCAGCCCACGGACAGGGACGATCCTCATGGGTACGCAGTATTTT.

The CDR3 loop is CASSPERRTGLFYNEQFF. In DNA, the CDR3 is TGCGCCAGCAGTCCTGAGCGGAGAACGGGACTATTCTACAATGAGCAGTTCTTC. The chain is built from TRBV10-1 and TRBJ2-1, with TRBD2 matching over 7 bases. The V gene's germline CDR1 is WNHNN and CDR2 SYGVQD (reference sequence). Unmatched junction bases numbered 16, after V lost 5 bases and J lost 3 bases. This CDR3 contains 18 residues.

In DNA, the CDR3 is TGTGCCAGCAGCTTGCAAGGCCGGGGGAGTAGCGCTACGGAGACCCAGTACTTC. Residues: CASSLQGRGSSATETQYF. V gene TRBV5-8 combines with J gene TRBJ2-5, with TRBD2 as a possible D gene (6 bases). The CDR3 runs to 18 residues. Trimming took off 1 base at V and 5 bases at J, with 24 bases between the two ends. CDR1 SGHTS and CDR2 YDEGEE come from the germline V gene. The variable domain in full, with the rest retrieved from reference TRBV5-8 and TRBJ2-5, is EAGVTQSPTHLIKTRGQQATLRCSPISGHTSVYWYQQALGLGLQFLLWYDEGEERNRGNFPPRFSGRQFPNYSSELNVNALELEDSALYLCASSLQGRGSSATETQYFGPGTRLLVL.

This chain uses TRBV10-2 with TRBJ2-5; 10 nucleotides line up with TRBD2. The CDR3 is made up of 19 amino acids. Germline V gene lookup returns CDR1 WSHSY and CDR2 SAAADI. V was pared by 2 bases and J by 1 base, with 13 bases of the junction left unmatched. CDR3 bases: TGCGCCAGCAGTGAGACAACGGGGTCTAGCGGGAGCCTCCAAGAGACCCAGTACTTC. This sequence encodes CASSETTGSSGSLQETQYF.

The V and J genes are TRBV7-9 and TRBJ1-1, with D possibly TRBD1 on 5 matching bases. The germline V gene encodes CDR1 SEHNR and CDR2 FQNEAQ (reference sequence). The V end lost 1 base, the J end lost 1 base, and 19 bases lay between the germline ends. This CDR3 spans 18 amino acids. The CDR3 DNA is TGTGCCAGCAGCTTAGGGGGGGAGGGAAGGTCGCGGAACACTGAAGCTTTCTTT. Its protein product is CASSLGGEGRSRNTEAFF. The full variable domain, completed using reference TRBV7-9 and TRBJ1-1, is DTGVSQNPRHKITKRGQNVTFRCDPISEHNRLYWYRQTLGQGPEFLTYFQNEAQLEKSRLLSDRFSAERPKGSFSTLEIQRTEQGDSAMYLCASSLGGEGRSRNTEAFFGQGTRLTVV.

Only one count was recorded for this clone. The J gene is TRBJ1-1, the V gene TRBV6-5, with TRBD1 matching over 8 bases. Germline values: CDR1 MNHEY, CDR2 SVGAGI. The J segment lost 1 base and the V segment lost 6 bases, leaving 7 bases of the junction unmatched. This CDR3 is 15 amino acids long. The CDR3, as DNA: TGTGCCAGCAGCCAACAGGGGGTAAGGAACACTGAAGCTTTCTTT. This codes for CASSQQGVRNTEAFF.

This chain connects TRBV9 to TRBJ2-3; TRBD2 agrees at 10 bases. After removal of 3 bases from V and 3 bases from J, the junction contained 4 bases not matched to a gene. CDR3 length: 15 amino acids. The germline V gene encodes CDR1 SGDLS and CDR2 YYNGEE. CDR3: CASSAPSGSTDTQYF. Here the CDR3 DNA reads TGTGCCAGCAGCGCCCCTAGCGGGAGTACAGATACGCAGTATTTT.

J is TRBJ2-4 and V is TRBV5-1; TRBD2 agrees at 11 bases. Germline values: CDR1 SGHRS, CDR2 YFSETQ. This CDR3 contains 22 residues. The J segment lost 0 bases and the V segment lost 0 bases, leaving 17 bases of the junction unmatched. This chain's CDR3 is CASSLAFAGNSGRAAAKNIQYF. CDR3 sequence (DNA): TGCGCCAGCAGCTTGGCCTTTGCCGGGAATAGCGGGAGGGCCGCAGCCAAAAACATTCAGTACTTC.

This clone showed up just a few times. The chain couples TRBV6-5 to TRBJ2-7; TRBD1 aligns across 9 bases. CDR3 length: 15 amino acids. The germline V gene encodes CDR1 MNHEY and CDR2 SVGAGI. Trimming removed 6 bases from V and 1 base from J; junction bases left unmatched: 7. CDR3 DNA sequence: TGTGCCAGCAGCGAGCCGGGGACAGGGTCCTACGAGCAGTACTTC. Amino acid sequence: CASSEPGTGSYEQYF.

The gene calls are TRBV2 and TRBJ2-3; 11 bases line up with TRBD2. The CDR3 covers 15 residues. V lost 8 bases and J lost 8; bases outside the gene matches: 12. From germline, CDR1 is SNHLY and CDR2 FYNNEI. CDR3 DNA sequence: TGTGCCAGCGTGGATACTAGCGGGAGCCAAGGTACGCAGTATTTT. Protein: CASVDTSGSQGTQYF.

This chain connects TRBV28 to TRBJ2-7; a possible D gene is TRBD2 (6 bases). Germline V gives CDR1 MDHEN, CDR2 SYDVKM. This CDR3 region has 14 residues. The V end was cut by 6 bases, the J end by 0 bases, with 12 bases between. The CDR3 sequence: CASRVLGGSYEQYF. The DNA of the CDR3 is TGTGCCAGCAGAGTCCTCGGGGGCTCCTACGAGCAGTACTTC.

A few counts support this clone. The rearrangement uses TRBV30 and TRBJ2-5; 10 bases fit TRBD2. Germline CDR1 reads GTSNPN; CDR2 reads SVGIG (reference sequence). There are 15 residues in the CDR3. Unmatched junction bases numbered 5, after V lost 0 bases and J lost 4 bases. This CDR3 is CAWSVRAGGGETQYF. CDR3 coding DNA: TGTGCCTGGAGTGTACGAGCGGGAGGGGGAGAGACCCAGTACTTC.

The CDR3: CASSPRGGSRGKNIQYF. The CDR3 coding sequence is TGTGCCAGCAGCCCCAGGGGTGGCTCCCGTGGCAAAAACATTCAGTACTTC. This rearrangement joins TRBV11-3 to TRBJ2-4, with D possibly matching TRBD1 (6 bases). The CDR3 consists of 17 residues. The V end lost 5 bases, the J end lost 3 bases, and 20 bases lay between the germline ends. Germline CDR1 and CDR2: SGHNT and YENEEA.

J is TRBJ2-7 and V is TRBV6-1; no clear D gene. The V and J ends lost 0 bases and 4 bases respectively, with 22 bases between them. This CDR3 region has 18 residues. The germline gives CDR1 MNHNS, CDR2 SASEGT. The CDR3 nucleotides read TGTGCCAGCAGTGAAGCGCTTCTGGCCACCTCTGTGAGGTACGAGCAGTACTTC. Translated, it gives CASSEALLATSVRYEQYF.

This chain connects TRBV28 to TRBJ1-4, with 11 bases fitting TRBD1. V dropped 3 bases and J dropped 1; count of bases not matched to a gene: 4. Germline V gives CDR1 MDHEN, CDR2 SYDVKM. The CDR3 is 17 amino acids. The CDR3 nucleotides read TGTGCCAGCAGTTTTGGGGACAGGGGGTTAACTAATGAAAAACTGTTTTTT. This encodes CASSFGDRGLTNEKLFF.

In this sample, this clone turned up a few times. The genes are TRBV7-3 and TRBJ2-1; TRBD2 matches at 9 bases. Germline V gene sequence: CDR1 SGHTA, CDR2 FQGTGA. With 2 bases clipped from V and 7 bases from J, the junction kept 12 bases outside the gene matches. This CDR3 has 17 amino acids. As DNA, the CDR3 is TGTGCCAGCAGCTTAGCGGGAGGGCCCCTTGCTGGGAATGAGCAGTTCTTC. It translates to CASSLAGGPLAGNEQFF.

This clone was picked up one time. This chain connects TRBV21-1 to TRBJ2-7; the table calls TRBD2, which could not be checked here. TRBV21-1 is given as a pseudogene. This CDR3 contains 16 residues. The CDR3 loop is CASSRSPGAGSYEQYF. The CDR3 DNA is TGTGCCAGCAGCCGTTCGCCGGGCGCGGGCTCCTACGAGCAGTACTTC.

This sequence joins TRBV7-3 and TRBJ2-2; TRBD2 matches at 7 bases. V was clipped by 2 bases and J by 5 bases; unmatched bases: 8. The CDR3 has 16 residues. Germline V gene lookup returns CDR1 SGHTA and CDR2 FQGTGA. The CDR3 sequence is CASSLSVGGPTGELFF. For the CDR3, the DNA is TGTGCCAGCAGCTTATCGGTGGGAGGGCCGACCGGGGAGCTGTTTTTT.

The chain has TRBV6-1 and TRBJ1-4; no definite D call. This CDR3 has 15 residues. V dropped 7 bases and J dropped 0 bases, with 12 bases sitting between them. CDR1 and CDR2 (germline): MNHNS, SASEGT. CDR3 sequence: CASIPRQATNEKLFF. Here the CDR3 DNA reads TGTGCCAGCATCCCCAGACAAGCAACTAATGAAAAACTGTTTTTT.

The chain is built from TRBV2 and TRBJ2-2, with 8 positions matching TRBD1. CDR3 length: 15 amino acids. CDR1 and CDR2 (germline): SNHLY, FYNNEI. Unmatched junction bases numbered 4, after V lost 2 bases and J lost 5 bases. The CDR3 DNA is TGTGCCAGCAGTGAATTTACAGGGGGTACCGGGGAGCTGTTTTTT. This codes for CASSEFTGGTGELFF.

The CDR3: CASSSRDRANEQFF. The CDR3 bases are TGTGCCAGCAGCTCCCGGGACAGGGCCAATGAGCAGTTCTTC. The chain combines TRBV7-3 with TRBJ2-1; 9 nucleotides match TRBD1. Germline trimming cut 4 bases from V and 6 bases from J; bases unmatched to any gene: 4. The CDR3 covers 14 residues. Germline V gene data show CDR1 as SGHTA and CDR2 as FQGTGA.

This sequence joins TRBV9 and TRBJ2-7, with 16 bases aligning to TRBD2. CDR3 length equals 18 residues. CDR1 is SGDLS, CDR2 YYNGEE, per germline. V lost 1 base to trimming and J lost 6 bases; unmatched junction nucleotides: 10. The CDR3, as DNA: TGTGCCAGCAGCGTAAACCCGGGACTAGCGGGGGGGGTCTCCGAGCAGTACTTC. It translates to CASSVNPGLAGGVSEQYF.

The chain recombines TRBV19 with TRBJ2-7, with 7 bases that match TRBD2. Germline-derived CDR1 and CDR2 are LNHDA and SQIVND (reference sequence). V lost 3 bases to trimming and J lost 7 bases; unmatched junction nucleotides: 12. This CDR3 has 15 residues. The CDR3 nucleotides read TGTGCCAGTAGTATGATTGGGAGGGCCCTCGGGGAGCAGTACTTC. It yields the protein CASSMIGRALGEQYF. Looking up the rest from reference TRBV19 and TRBJ2-7 gives the full variable domain: DGGITQSPKYLFRKEGQNVTLSCEQNLNHDAMYWYRQDPGQGLRLIYYSQIVNDFQKGDIAEGYSVSREKKESFPLTVTSAQKNPTAFYLCASSMIGRALGEQYFGPGTRLTVT.

This clone has just a few counts. The rearrangement joins TRBV5-1 to TRBJ1-1, with TRBD1 as a possible D gene (5 bases). In germline, CDR1 is SGHRS, CDR2 YFSETQ. V was pared by 4 bases and J by 1 base, with 14 bases between. The CDR3 has 15 residues. The chain's CDR3 is CASSPYGRGNTEAFF. CDR3 in DNA: TGCGCCAGCAGCCCCTACGGGAGGGGGAACACTGAAGCTTTCTTT.

This chain connects TRBV7-9 to TRBJ2-1, with D perhaps TRBD2 (6 bases). Trimming took 5 bases from V and 6 from J, leaving 8 bases between them. This CDR3 comprises 12 residues. Germline assignment: CDR1 SEHNR and CDR2 FQNEAQ (reference sequence). The CDR3 spells CASSQGLNEQFF. CDR3 nucleotide sequence: TGTGCCAGCAGCCAGGGACTCAATGAGCAGTTCTTC.

The chain employs TRBV7-9 and TRBJ1-1; TRBD1 might be the D (6 bases). V was clipped by 5 bases and J by 5 bases, with 15 bases between them. The V gene's germline CDR1 is SEHNR and CDR2 FQNEAQ (reference sequence). The CDR3 runs 14 residues. The CDR3 here is CASSLRQERTEAFF. CDR3 in DNA: TGTGCCAGCAGCCTACGACAGGAGAGGACTGAAGCTTTCTTT.

The chain recombines TRBV4-1 with TRBJ2-1, with 7 bases aligning to TRBD2. Per germline, CDR1 MGHRA and CDR2 YSYEKL. CDR3 size: 19 residues. The V segment lost 1 base and the J segment 9 bases; nucleotides outside the gene matches: 21. The CDR3 region is CASSQGRPRTSETRGEQFF. The CDR3 region has the DNA TGCGCCAGCAGCCAAGGTAGGCCCCGAACTAGCGAGACCCGAGGTGAGCAGTTCTTC.

The chain recombines TRBV4-3 with TRBJ2-1, with 8 nucleotides matching TRBD2. Germline loops: CDR1 LGHNA, CDR2 YSLEER. After removal of 1 base from V and 5 bases from J, the junction contained 4 bases not matched to a gene. The CDR3 length is 15 residues. The CDR3 coding sequence is TGCGCCAGCAGCCAAGTGGGGACTAGAGACAATGAGCAGTTCTTC. This gives the protein CASSQVGTRDNEQFF.

This sequence joins TRBV5-1 and TRBJ2-1, with 11 bases matching TRBD1. This CDR3 contains 20 residues. CDR1 SGHRS and CDR2 YFSETQ come from the germline V gene. V was pared by 4 bases and J by 0 bases, with 15 bases of the junction left unmatched. DNA for the CDR3: TGCGCCAGCAGCCGAGGACAGGGGGCGATGCGGGGGAGCTCCTACAATGAGCAGTTCTTC. Its protein is CASSRGQGAMRGSSYNEQFF.

The chain recombines TRBV18 with TRBJ2-5; D call uncertain. V gave up 4 bases and J gave up 2 bases, with 14 bases separating them. CDR3 length equals 15 residues. Germline V gene data show CDR1 as KGHSH and CDR2 as LQKENI. The chain's CDR3 is CASSLTTGRQETQYF. CDR3 DNA sequence: TGTGCCAGCTCACTAACTACGGGTCGGCAAGAGACCCAGTACTTC.

The chain couples TRBV2 to TRBJ1-4; D remains ambiguous. V was trimmed by 7 bases and J by 5 bases, leaving 14 bases between them. Germline V gene data show CDR1 as SNHLY and CDR2 as FYNNEI. The CDR3 is 14 amino acids. CDR3 bases: TGTGCCAGCATCCCACTCCAAACCAATGAAAAACTGTTTTTT. Protein: CASIPLQTNEKLFF.